This entry features one T cell receptor (beta chain) sequence. What this receptor recognizes is not known. Within one base of it there is no much larger clone, and no base qualities were kept. This record comes from a study of technical replicates of blood from a handful of donors (TCRdb year 2017). Library generation was performed with the immunoSEQ multiplex PCR assay. This is the immuneACCESS table as TCRdb keeps it, with only in-frame sequences that have V and J called. A part of the clones is gone; compared with another copy, unresolved V genes explain less than half, and the rest is unexplained. The table for this sample lists 80,000 to 100,000 clones; 92% of them were counted only once. 0.25% to 0.35% of the sample belongs to the ten largest clones. As encoded in the germline V gene, CDR1 is MGHRA while CDR2 is YSYEKL. The CDR3 has 14 amino acids, counting the end cysteine and phenylalanine. Of all the DNA, just the CDR3 is kept, 42 bases in frame from base 1. Cut back by 10 bases and 0 bases, the V and J ends lie 15 bases apart.

This receptor was identified in a human donor in good health. This chain is built from TRBV4-1 and TRBJ1-1; no D segment can be confidently identified. The sequenced material came from T cells isolated from PBMCs. In nucleotide form, the sequence is TGCGCCACCCGAGGGAGGACGGTGAACACTGAAGCTTTCTTT. Its translation reads: CATRGRTVNTEAFF.